The entry below gives a single T cell receptor beta chain sequence along with its context. Its antigen is not known. Sequenced by immunoSEQ multiplex PCR; TCRdb stores in-frame clones only, minus some. The sample contains 90,000 to 130,000 clones, 70% to 90% of which appear only once. The sample is drawn from a study of T cell responses to AZD1222 COVID-19 vaccine. Regarding the study as a whole: The breadth and depth of Spike-specific TCRs increased once two AZD1222 doses had been given. A reported finding is that nearly half of spike-specific TCRs target unmutated variant regions. Repertoire sampling was restricted to post-peak T cell response timepoints. There were mostly white British donors and more females than males, and clonal diversity was possibly underestimated.

The clonotype comes from an adult in good health. Source: peripheral blood, taken on day 0 of AZD1222 vaccination.

In nucleotides, the CDR3 is TGTGCCAGCAGCGTTATGCAAGCGGGAGAGGGGCGGGATACGCAGTATTTT. Translating gives CASSVMQAGEGRDTQYF. The rearrangement joins TRBV9 to TRBJ2-3, with 8 bases that match TRBD2. With 2 bases clipped from V and 6 bases from J, the junction kept 14 bases outside the gene matches. This CDR3 contains 17 residues. Germline lookup yields CDR1 SGDLS and CDR2 YYNGEE. The whole variable domain, filled in from reference TRBV9 and TRBJ2-3, reads DSGVTQTPKHLITATGQRVTLRCSPRSGDLSVYWYQQSLDQGLQFLIQYYNGEERAKGNILERFSAQQFPDLHSELNLSSLELGDSALYFCASSVMQAGEGRDTQYFGPGTRLTVL.